This note documents a single TCR beta chain sequence. These data are taken from a study of cytomegalovirus exposure and HLA in healthy donors. The PCR was carried out with 60 Vbeta primers and 13 Jbeta primers. Profiling relied on immunoSEQ multiplex PCR, and the TCRdb table lists in-frame clones only, not all of them. The table lists 210,000 or so clones, over 75% of them singletons, with about 0.45% in the top ten. CDR1 is MGHRA, CDR2 YSYEKL, per germline. V trimming: 1 base; J trimming: 2 bases; junction bases outside the gene matches: 5. The CDR3 is made up of 16 amino acids. The receptor's source is a boy aged 5-17 years in good health and CMV-seronegative. The chain recombines TRBV4-1 with TRBJ2-1, with 7 bases lining up with TRBD2. Sequences were obtained from PBMCs. CDR3 amino acids: CASSQGSGLTYNEQFF. The CDR3 DNA sequence: TGCGCCAGCAGCCAAGGTAGCGGGCTGACCTACAATGAGCAGTTCTTC.